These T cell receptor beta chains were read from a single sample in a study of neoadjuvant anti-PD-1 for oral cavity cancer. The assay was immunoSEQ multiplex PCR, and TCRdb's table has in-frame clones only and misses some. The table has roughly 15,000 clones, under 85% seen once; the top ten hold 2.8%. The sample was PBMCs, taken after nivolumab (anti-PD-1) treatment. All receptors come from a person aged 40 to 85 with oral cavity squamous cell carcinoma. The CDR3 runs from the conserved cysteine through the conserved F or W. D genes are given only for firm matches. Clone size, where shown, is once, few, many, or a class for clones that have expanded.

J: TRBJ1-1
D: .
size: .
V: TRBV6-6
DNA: TGTGCCAGCAGTTACGGGGACACTGAAGCTTTCTTT
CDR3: CASSYGDTEAFF

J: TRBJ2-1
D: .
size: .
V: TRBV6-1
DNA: TGTGCCAGCAGTGAACGCAATGAGCAGTTCTTC
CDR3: CASSERNEQFF

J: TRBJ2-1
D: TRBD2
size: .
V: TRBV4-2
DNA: TGTGCCAGCAGCCAAGGGAGCCTAGCGGGAGCGGGTGAGCAGTTCTTC
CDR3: CASSQGSLAGAGEQFF

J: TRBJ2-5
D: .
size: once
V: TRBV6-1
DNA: TGTGCCAGCAGTGAAATCCCATCGGGGGAGACCCAGTACTTC
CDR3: CASSEIPSGETQYF

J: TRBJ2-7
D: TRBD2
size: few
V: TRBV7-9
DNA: TGTGCCAGCAGCTTCGGTTCCGGGGGAGGGCCCGCCTACGAGCAGTACTTC
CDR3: CASSFGSGGGPAYEQYF

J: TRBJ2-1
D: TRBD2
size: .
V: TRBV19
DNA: TGTGCCAGTCAACTAGCGGGAGGATACAATGAGCAGTTCTTC
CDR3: CASQLAGGYNEQFF

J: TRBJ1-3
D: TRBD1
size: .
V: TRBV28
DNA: TGTGCCAGCAGTCAAATTGGGGGAACCGGGACAGCCGGAAACACCATATATTTT
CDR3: CASSQIGGTGTAGNTIYF

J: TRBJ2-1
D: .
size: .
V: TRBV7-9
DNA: TGTGCCAGCAGCTTACAGTCGGCCCCCTACAATGAGCAGTTCTTC
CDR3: CASSLQSAPYNEQFF

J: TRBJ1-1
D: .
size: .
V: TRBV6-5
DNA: TGTGCCAGCACCTCAACGGGGGTGAACACTGAAGCTTTCTTT
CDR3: CASTSTGVNTEAFF

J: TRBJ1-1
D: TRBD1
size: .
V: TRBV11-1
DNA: TGTGCCAGCAGCCCTCGTCCCGGGACAGTTATGAACACTGAAGCTTTCTTT
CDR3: CASSPRPGTVMNTEAFF

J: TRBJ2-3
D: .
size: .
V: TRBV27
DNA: TGTGCCAGCAGTTTGGGGCCGGGACTTAGCACAGATACGCAGTATTTT
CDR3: CASSLGPGLSTDTQYF

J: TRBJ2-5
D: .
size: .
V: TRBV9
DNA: TGTGCCAGCAGCGTAGAGGACGGTTCAGGGACCCAGTACTTC
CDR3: CASSVEDGSGTQYF

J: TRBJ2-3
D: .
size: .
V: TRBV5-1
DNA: TGCGCCAGCAGCTTGGTCTCAGATACGCAGTATTTT
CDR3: CASSLVSDTQYF

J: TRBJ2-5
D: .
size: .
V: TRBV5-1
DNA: TGCGCCAGCAGGCCAGCGGGCGAAGAGACCCAGTACTTC
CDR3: CASRPAGEETQYF

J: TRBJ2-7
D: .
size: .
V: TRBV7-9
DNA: TGTGCCAGCAGCTTGGCCGGGTCCACCTACGAGCAGTACTTC
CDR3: CASSLAGSTYEQYF

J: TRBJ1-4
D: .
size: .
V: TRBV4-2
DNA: TGTGCCAGCAGCGGGCTGACAGATAATGAAAAACTGTTTTTT
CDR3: CASSGLTDNEKLFF

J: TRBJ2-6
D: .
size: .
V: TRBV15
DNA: TGTGCCACCAGCAGCTCACAGAGATTCAGCTCTGGGGCCAACGTCCTGACTTTC
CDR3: CATSSSQRFSSGANVLTF

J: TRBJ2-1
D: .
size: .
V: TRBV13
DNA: TGTGCCAGCGGGGCCAACGCGGACAATGAGCAGTTCTTC
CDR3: CASGANADNEQFF

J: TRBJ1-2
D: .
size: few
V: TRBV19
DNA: TGTGCCAGTAGTATGGTGTCAGGGGCAGCTAACTATGGCTACACCTTC
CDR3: CASSMVSGAANYGYTF

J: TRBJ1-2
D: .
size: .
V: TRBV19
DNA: TGTGCCAGTAGTACGTCCCGGGACATCTCTGGCTACACCTTC
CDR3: CASSTSRDISGYTF

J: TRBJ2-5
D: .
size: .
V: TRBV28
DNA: TGTGCCAGCAGGAGGACGGAAGAGACCCAGTACTTC
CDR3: CASRRTEETQYF

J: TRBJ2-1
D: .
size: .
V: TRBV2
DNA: TGTGCCAGCCATTTCGACGGTAATAATGAGCAGTTCTTC
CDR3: CASHFDGNNEQFF

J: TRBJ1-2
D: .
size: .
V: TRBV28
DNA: TGTGCCAGCAGTAGTGAGATGACACCTTATGGCTACACCTTC
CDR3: CASSSEMTPYGYTF

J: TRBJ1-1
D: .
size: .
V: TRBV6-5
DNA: TGTGCCAGCAGTTATTATAGGGGCACTGAAGCTTTCTTT
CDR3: CASSYYRGTEAFF

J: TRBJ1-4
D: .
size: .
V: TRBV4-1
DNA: TGCGCCAGCAGCCTCCCAGACCCGAGGGAAAAACTGTTTTTT
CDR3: CASSLPDPREKLFF

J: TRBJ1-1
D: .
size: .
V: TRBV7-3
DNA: TGTGCCAGCAGCCCCATCGGTGGGGAGAACACTGAAGCTTTCTTT
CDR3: CASSPIGGENTEAFF

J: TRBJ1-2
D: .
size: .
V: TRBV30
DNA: TGTGCCTGGGACGGACATCAGGATAACTATGGCTACACCTTC
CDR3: CAWDGHQDNYGYTF

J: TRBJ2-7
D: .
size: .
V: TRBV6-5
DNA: TGTGCCAGCAGTTACTCCAGTTCCTACGAGCAGTACTTC
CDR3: CASSYSSSYEQYF

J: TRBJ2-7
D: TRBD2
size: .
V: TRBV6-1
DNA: TGTGCCAGCGGGACTAGCGGAGATCCCTACGAGCAGTACTTC
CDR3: CASGTSGDPYEQYF

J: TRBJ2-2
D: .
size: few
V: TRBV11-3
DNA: TGTGCCAGCAGCTTAGCGTCGAACACCGGGGAGCTGTTTTTT
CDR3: CASSLASNTGELFF

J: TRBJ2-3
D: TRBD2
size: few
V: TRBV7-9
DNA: TGTGCCAGCAGCCCCAGCGGGAGAGGCTCAGATACGCAGTATTTT
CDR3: CASSPSGRGSDTQYF

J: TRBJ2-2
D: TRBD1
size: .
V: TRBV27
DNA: TGTGCCAGCCCCGGGACAGGGCGCACCGGGGAGCTGTTTTTT
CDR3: CASPGTGRTGELFF

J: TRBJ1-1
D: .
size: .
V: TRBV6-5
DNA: TGTGCCAGCAGTTACTCGTGGTATGTGAACACTGAAGCTTTCTTT
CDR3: CASSYSWYVNTEAFF

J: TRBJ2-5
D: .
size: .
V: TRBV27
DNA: TGTGCCAGCAGTTTATCGAAAGGCAGGGGAATCCAAGAGACCCAGTACTTC
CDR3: CASSLSKGRGIQETQYF

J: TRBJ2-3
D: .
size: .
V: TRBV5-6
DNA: TGTGCCAGCAGCTTATTAACCCGGGGGGCCGGAGATACGCAGTATTTT
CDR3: CASSLLTRGAGDTQYF

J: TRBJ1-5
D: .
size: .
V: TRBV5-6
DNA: TGTGCCAGCAGCCCAGGGCCCCTCGGGGATCAGCCCCAGCATTTT
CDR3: CASSPGPLGDQPQHF

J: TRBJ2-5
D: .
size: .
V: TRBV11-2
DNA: TGTGCCAGCAGCTTAAGCGACGGACTCCAAGAGACCCAGTACTTC
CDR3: CASSLSDGLQETQYF

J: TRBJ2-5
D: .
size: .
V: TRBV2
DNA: TGTGCCAGCAGTCCCCCCCAGTACTTC
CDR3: CASSPPQYF

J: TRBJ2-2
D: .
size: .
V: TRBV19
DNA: TGTGCCAGTAGTGTTGGGGGAGCGGACACCGGGGAGCTGTTTTTT
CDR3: CASSVGGADTGELFF

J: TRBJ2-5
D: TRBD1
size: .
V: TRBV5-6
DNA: TGTGCCAGCAGCTTGGGCATCTACAGGGGGCCTGAGACCCAGTACTTC
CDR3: CASSLGIYRGPETQYF

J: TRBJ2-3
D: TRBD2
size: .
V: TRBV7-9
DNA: TGTGCCAGCAGCTTCGGGACTAGCCTCACAGATACGCAGTATTTT
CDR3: CASSFGTSLTDTQYF

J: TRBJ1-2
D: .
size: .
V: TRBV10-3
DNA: TGTGCCATCAGTGAGGGTCAGGGCGACTATGGCTACACCTTC
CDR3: CAISEGQGDYGYTF

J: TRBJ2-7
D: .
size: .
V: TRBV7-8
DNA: TGTGCCAGCAGCCACGTAGGAGGGACGCACGAGCAGTACTTC
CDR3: CASSHVGGTHEQYF

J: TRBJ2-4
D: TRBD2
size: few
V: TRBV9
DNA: TGTGCCAGCAGCGCTTCACTAGCGGGAGGCGGATGGGCCAAAAACATTCAGTACTTC
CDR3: CASSASLAGGGWAKNIQYF

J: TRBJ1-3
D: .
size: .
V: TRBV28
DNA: TGTGCCAGCAGTCTTCGGGCTGGCTCTGGAAACACCATATATTTT
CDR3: CASSLRAGSGNTIYF

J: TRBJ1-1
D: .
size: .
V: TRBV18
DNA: TGTGCCAGCTCACCTCTAGGCCCGGTTAACACTGAAGCTTTCTTT
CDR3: CASSPLGPVNTEAFF

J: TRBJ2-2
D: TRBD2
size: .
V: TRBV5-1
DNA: TGCGCCAGCACAGCTAGCGGAAACACCGGGGAGCTGTTTTTT
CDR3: CASTASGNTGELFF

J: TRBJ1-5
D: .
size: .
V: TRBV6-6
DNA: TGTGCCAGCAGTTACTCGCCCAGCAATCAGCCCCAGCATTTT
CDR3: CASSYSPSNQPQHF

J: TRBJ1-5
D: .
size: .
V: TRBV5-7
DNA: TGTGCCAGTCGCTGGGTGGGAGGCAATCAGCCCCAGCATTTT
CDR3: CASRWVGGNQPQHF

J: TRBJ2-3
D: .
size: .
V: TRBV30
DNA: TGTGCCTGGACCCGCGGGACCTCAGATACGCAGTATTTT
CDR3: CAWTRGTSDTQYF

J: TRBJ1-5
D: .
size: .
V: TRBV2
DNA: TGTGCCAGCAGTGAGGACTCTTGGGGTCAGCCCCAGCATTTT
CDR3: CASSEDSWGQPQHF

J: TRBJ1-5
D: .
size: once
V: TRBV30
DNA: TGTGCCTGGGCTCGGGACAGCAATCAGCCCCAGCATTTT
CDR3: CAWARDSNQPQHF

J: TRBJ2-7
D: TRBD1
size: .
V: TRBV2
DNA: TGTGCCAGCAGTGTAGGGACAGGGGGCCCCTACGAGCAGTACTTC
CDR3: CASSVGTGGPYEQYF

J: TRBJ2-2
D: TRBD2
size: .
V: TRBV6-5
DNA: TGTGCCAGCAGTTACCTAGCGGGTTTGACCGGGGAGCTGTTTTTT
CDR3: CASSYLAGLTGELFF

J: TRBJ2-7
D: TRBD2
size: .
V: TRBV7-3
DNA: TGTGCCAGCAGCCCCCTAGCGGGCCTCGAGCAGTACTTC
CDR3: CASSPLAGLEQYF

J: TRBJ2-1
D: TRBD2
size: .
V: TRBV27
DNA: TGTGCCAGCATCCGCGCTAGCGGTTACAATGAGCAGTTCTTC
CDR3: CASIRASGYNEQFF

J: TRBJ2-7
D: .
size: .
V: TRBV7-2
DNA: TGTGCCAGCAGCTTAGCCCGAGGCGAGTTGGCCTACGAGCAGTACTTC
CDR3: CASSLARGELAYEQYF